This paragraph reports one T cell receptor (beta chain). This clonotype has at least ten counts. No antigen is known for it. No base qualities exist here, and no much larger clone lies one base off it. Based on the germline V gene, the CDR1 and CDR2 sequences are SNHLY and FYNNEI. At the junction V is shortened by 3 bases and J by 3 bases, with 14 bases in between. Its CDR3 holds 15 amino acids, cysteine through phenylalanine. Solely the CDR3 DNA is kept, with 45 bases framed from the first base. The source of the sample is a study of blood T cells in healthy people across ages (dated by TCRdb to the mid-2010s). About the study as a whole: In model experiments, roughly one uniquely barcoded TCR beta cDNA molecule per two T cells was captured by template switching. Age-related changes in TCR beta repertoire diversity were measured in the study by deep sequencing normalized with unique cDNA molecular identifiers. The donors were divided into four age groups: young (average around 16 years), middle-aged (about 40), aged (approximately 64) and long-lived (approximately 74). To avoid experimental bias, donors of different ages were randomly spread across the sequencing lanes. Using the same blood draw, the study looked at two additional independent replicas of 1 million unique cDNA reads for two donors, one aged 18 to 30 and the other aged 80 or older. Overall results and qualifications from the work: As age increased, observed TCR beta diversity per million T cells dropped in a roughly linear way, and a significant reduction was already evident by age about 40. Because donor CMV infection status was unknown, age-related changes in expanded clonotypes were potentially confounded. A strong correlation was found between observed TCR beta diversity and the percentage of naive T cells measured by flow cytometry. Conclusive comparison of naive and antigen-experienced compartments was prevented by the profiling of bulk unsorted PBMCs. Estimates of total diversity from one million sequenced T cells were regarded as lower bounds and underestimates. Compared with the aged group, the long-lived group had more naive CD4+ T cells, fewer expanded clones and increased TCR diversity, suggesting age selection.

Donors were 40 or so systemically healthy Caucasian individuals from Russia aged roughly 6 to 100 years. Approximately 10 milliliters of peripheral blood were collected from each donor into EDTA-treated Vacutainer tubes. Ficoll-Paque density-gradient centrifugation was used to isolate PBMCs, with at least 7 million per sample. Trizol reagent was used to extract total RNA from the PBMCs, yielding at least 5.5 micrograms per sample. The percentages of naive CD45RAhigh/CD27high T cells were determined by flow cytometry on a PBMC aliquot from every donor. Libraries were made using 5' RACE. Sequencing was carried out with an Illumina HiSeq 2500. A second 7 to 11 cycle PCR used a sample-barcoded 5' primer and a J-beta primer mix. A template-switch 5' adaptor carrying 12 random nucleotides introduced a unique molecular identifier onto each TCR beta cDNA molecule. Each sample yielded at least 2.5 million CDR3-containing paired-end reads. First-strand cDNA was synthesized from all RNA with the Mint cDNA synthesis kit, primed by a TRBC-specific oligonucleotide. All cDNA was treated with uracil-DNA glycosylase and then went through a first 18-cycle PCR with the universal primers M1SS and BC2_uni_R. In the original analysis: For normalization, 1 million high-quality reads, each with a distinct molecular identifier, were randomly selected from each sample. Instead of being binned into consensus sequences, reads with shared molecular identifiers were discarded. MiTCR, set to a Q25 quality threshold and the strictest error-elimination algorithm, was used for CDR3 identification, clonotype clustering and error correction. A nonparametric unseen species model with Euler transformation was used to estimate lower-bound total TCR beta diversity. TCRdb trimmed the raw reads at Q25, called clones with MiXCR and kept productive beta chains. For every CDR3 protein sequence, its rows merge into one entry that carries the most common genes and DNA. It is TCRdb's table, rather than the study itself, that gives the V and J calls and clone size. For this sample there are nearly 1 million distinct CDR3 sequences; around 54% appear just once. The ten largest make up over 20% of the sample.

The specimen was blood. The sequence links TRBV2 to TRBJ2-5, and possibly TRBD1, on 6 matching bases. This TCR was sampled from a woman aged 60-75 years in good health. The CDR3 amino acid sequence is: CASSEGNRVKETQYF. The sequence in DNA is TGTGCCAGCAGTGAGGGCAACAGGGTGAAAGAGACCCAGTACTTC.